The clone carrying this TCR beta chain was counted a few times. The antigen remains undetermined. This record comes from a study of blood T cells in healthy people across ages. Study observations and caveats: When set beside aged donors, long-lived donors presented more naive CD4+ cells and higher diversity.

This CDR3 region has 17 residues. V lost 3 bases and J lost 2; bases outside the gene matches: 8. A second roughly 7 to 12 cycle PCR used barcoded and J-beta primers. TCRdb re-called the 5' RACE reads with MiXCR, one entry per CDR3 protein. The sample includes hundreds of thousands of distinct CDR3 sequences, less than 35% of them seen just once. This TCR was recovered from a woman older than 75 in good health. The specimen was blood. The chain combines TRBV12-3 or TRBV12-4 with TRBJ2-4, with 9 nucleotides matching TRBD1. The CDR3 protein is CASSFPDRGVPKNIQYF. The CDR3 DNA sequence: TGTGCCAGCAGTTTCCCCGACAGGGGGGTACCCAAAAACATTCAGTACTTC.